Each of the 3 T cell receptor beta chains below was sequenced from the same sample in a study of cytomegalovirus exposure and HLA in healthy donors. The method was immunoSEQ multiplex PCR; TCRdb's version includes in-frame clones alone and lacks a portion of them. The table records about 98,000 clones, roughly 84% of them present only once. Material: PBMCs. These receptors were obtained from a man between 18 and 35 years old in good health and CMV-seropositive.

This chain connects TRBV4-3 to TRBJ2-1, with TRBD2 identical over 12 bases. The germline CDR1 and CDR2 sequences are LGHNA and YSLEER. The J segment lost 5 bases and the V segment lost 1 base, leaving 9 bases of the junction unmatched. The CDR3 covers 18 residues. The CDR3 spells CASSQGTSGTWGDNEQFF. The CDR3 DNA sequence: TGCGCCAGCAGCCAAGGGACTAGCGGGACCTGGGGAGACAATGAGCAGTTCTTC.

This sequence joins TRBV2 and TRBJ2-7, with D possibly being TRBD1 (6 bases). V lost 7 bases to trimming and J lost 1 base, with 17 bases between them. The CDR3 spans 15 residues. Germline V gives CDR1 SNHLY, CDR2 FYNNEI. The CDR3 bases are TGTGCCAGCAAAGTCGGGGTTCAGGGGTCCTACGAGCAGTACTTC. This translates into CASKVGVQGSYEQYF.

The CDR3 nucleotides read TGTGCCAGCAGCTTAGTTGGCGTGACTAGCTCGAACACCGGGGAGCTGTTTTTT. Translated, it gives CASSLVGVTSSNTGELFF. V is TRBV7-9 and J is TRBJ2-2; 7 bases are shared with TRBD2. V lost 1 base to trimming and J lost 0 bases; unmatched junction nucleotides: 8. Germline lookup yields CDR1 SEHNR and CDR2 FQNEAQ (reference sequence). CDR3 length: 18 residues.